The 18 T cell receptor beta chains given below trace back to one sample, sequenced in a study of regulatory T cells in long-lasting Graves disease. Combining iRepertoire HTBI primers with Arm-PCR of CDR3 regions, the authors built TCR beta libraries. TCRdb re-called the multiplex PCR reads with MiXCR, one entry per CDR3 protein. Of roughly 250,000 distinct CDR3 sequences in the sample, 18% were seen once. Time point of the sample: newly diagnosed GD, antithyroid drugs for less than 3 months. Following extraction of RNA from PBMCs, that RNA was used to make the TCR library. The same sample was also studied in work on T cells in Graves' hyperthyroidism and ophthalmopathy.

The material was peripheral blood mononuclear cells (PBMCs), obtained at new diagnosis, from a patient treated with antithyroid drugs. Receptors originate from a woman aged 25 to 39 with Graves disease.

This clonotype was observed many times. The chain couples TRBV5-4 to TRBJ1-1; the D is unclear. Germline loops: CDR1 SGHNT, CDR2 YYREEE (reference sequence). CDR3 length: 14 amino acids. The V gene lost 5 bases and the J gene lost 1 base, with 12 bases spanning the gap. CDR3 sequence: CASRPTLTNTEAFF. In DNA form, the CDR3 reads TGTGCCAGCAGACCGACCCTCACGAACACTGAAGCTTTCTTT. The full variable domain, rest sourced from reference TRBV5-4 and TRBJ1-1, is ETGVTQSPTHLIKTRGQQVTLRCSSQSGHNTVSWYQQALGQGPQFIFQYYREEENGRGNFPPRFSGLQFPNYSSELNVNALELDDSALYLCASRPTLTNTEAFFGQGTRLTVV.

This clonotype was counted at least ten times. In DNA form, the CDR3 reads TGCGCCAGCAGCTTGGAGGGACTAGCGGATACGCAGTATTTT. This encodes CASSLEGLADTQYF. The chain recombines TRBV5-1 with TRBJ2-3; 10 bases match TRBD2. Unmatched junction bases numbered 1, after V lost 0 bases and J lost 6 bases. CDR3 size: 14 residues. Per the germline V gene, CDR1 is SGHRS and CDR2 is YFSETQ.

In its sample, this clonotype was seen many times. The chain is built from TRBV5-6 and TRBJ2-4; D remains unclear. The CDR3 totals 14 residues. Germline lookup yields CDR1 SGHDT and CDR2 YYEEEE. V gave up 4 bases and J gave up 0 bases, with 8 bases separating them. CDR3 DNA: TGTGCCAGCAGCCCCCCCCTAGCCAAAAACATTCAGTACTTC. It translates to CASSPPLAKNIQYF.

This clonotype was seen ten or more times. CDR3 nucleotide sequence: TGTGCCAGCAGCGTCCGACTAGCGGGGGACCGGGAAGAGCAGTTCTTC. Translation gives CASSVRLAGDREEQFF. This chain uses TRBV9 with TRBJ2-1; 12 bases map to TRBD2. In germline, CDR1 is SGDLS, CDR2 YYNGEE. This CDR3 is built from 16 residues. Germline trimming cut 2 bases from V and 10 bases from J; bases unmatched to any gene: 10.

This clonotype was found many times. The CDR3 sequence is CASSTSVDYEQYF. The CDR3 DNA sequence: TGTGCCAGCAGCACCTCAGTAGACTACGAGCAGTACTTC. V is TRBV5-4 and J is TRBJ2-7; no clear D gene. The V end was cut by 4 bases, the J end by 3 bases, with 11 bases between. The CDR3 consists of 13 residues. The germline V gene encodes CDR1 SGHNT and CDR2 YYREEE (reference sequence).

A word on this clonotype: One end of the junction is discordant with germline, which a read error may explain. The J gene is TRBJ1-1, the V gene TRBV5-1, with TRBD1 matching 7 bases. The CDR3 sequence is 16 residues long. Germline V gene lookup returns CDR1 SGHRS and CDR2 YFSETQ. CDR3 sequence (DNA): TGCGTCAGCAGCAAACTAAGACAGGGTAATTATACTGAAGCTTTCTTT. Protein sequence: CVSSKLRQGNYTEAFF. The variable domain in full, with the rest retrieved from reference TRBV5-1 and TRBJ1-1, is KAGVTQTPRYLIKTRGQQVTLSCSPISGHRSVSWYQQTPGQGLQFLFEYFSETQRNKGNFPGRFSGRQFSNSRSEMNVSTLELGDSALYLCVSSKLRQGNYTEAFFGQGTRLTVV.

Concerning this clonotype itself: This is likely an artifact of a read error, given a far larger clone one base away. This chain joins TRBV7-9 and TRBJ2-1, with D tentatively TRBD2 (6 bases). Germline CDR1 SEHNR, CDR2 FQNEAQ (reference sequence). The CDR3 has 15 amino acids. V lost 5 bases and J 0 bases, leaving 11 bases between the germline ends. CDR3 DNA: TGTGCCAGCAGCCCCACGGAGGGCTCCTACAATGAGCAGTTCTTC. This codes for CASSPTEGSYNEQFF.

This clonotype was seen repeatedly, ten times or more. The gene calls are TRBV20-1 and TRBJ1-1; TRBD1 matches at 9 bases. J gave up 5 bases and V 2 bases, and 9 bases lay outside the gene matches. Germline V gene sequence: CDR1 DFQATT, CDR2 SNEGSKA (reference sequence). The CDR3 consists of 15 residues. CDR3 amino acids: CSARPQQGAQTEAFF. CDR3 sequence (DNA): TGCAGTGCTAGACCCCAACAGGGGGCGCAAACTGAAGCTTTCTTT.

This clonotype was seen more than once but under ten times. This chain links TRBV7-9 with TRBJ2-7, with no clear D. The CDR3 is 14 residues long. Germline V gives CDR1 SEHNR, CDR2 FQNEAQ (reference sequence). V was pared by 4 bases and J by 1 base, with 11 bases between. This CDR3 is CASSYLEPSYEQYF. CDR3 DNA sequence: TGTGCCAGCAGCTACCTTGAACCGTCCTACGAGCAGTACTTC. Full variable domain (remainder filled in from reference TRBV7-9 and TRBJ2-7): DTGVSQNPRHKITKRGQNVTFRCDPISEHNRLYWYRQTLGQGPEFLTYFQNEAQLEKSRLLSDRFSAERPKGSFSTLEIQRTEQGDSAMYLCASSYLEPSYEQYFGPGTRLTVT.

This clonotype was observed many times. V and J are TRBV12-3 or TRBV12-4 and TRBJ1-2; D unresolved. Deletions cut 5 bases from V and 8 bases from J, with 12 bases between. This CDR3 comprises 12 residues. This CDR3 is CASSPVTSGYTF. CDR3 DNA: TGTGCCAGCAGTCCCGTGACCTCAGGCTACACCTTC.

This clonotype was counted many times. This sequence joins TRBV7-2 and TRBJ1-2, with D possibly being TRBD1 (5 bases). Looked up from germline, CDR1 is SGHTA and CDR2 is FQGNSA. Trimming removed 2 bases at V and 5 bases at J, with 12 bases between. The CDR3 has 14 residues. This CDR3 reads CASSLSSGTYGYTF. The CDR3 nucleotides read TGTGCCAGCAGCTTATCATCAGGGACGTATGGCTACACCTTC.

This chain joins TRBV4-1 and TRBJ1-1; no definite D call. V was clipped by 3 bases and J by 2 bases, with 16 bases between them. This CDR3 is built from 16 residues. Germline V gene sequence: CDR1 MGHRA, CDR2 YSYEKL. CDR3 in amino acids: CASSHPAREGNTEAFF. CDR3 bases: TGCGCCAGCAGCCACCCCGCGCGGGAGGGAAACACTGAAGCTTTCTTT.

This clonotype was recorded many times. The rearrangement links TRBV7-9 to TRBJ2-3, with 7 bases identical to TRBD2. J lost 0 bases, V lost 3 bases, and 0 bases had no gene match. The CDR3 covers 14 residues. CDR1 and CDR2 from the germline V gene are SEHNR and FQNEAQ (reference sequence). The CDR3 nucleotides read TGTGCCAGCAGCTTTAGCGGGAGCACAGATACGCAGTATTTT. It codes for CASSFSGSTDTQYF.

This clonotype has a count of ten or more. The chain joins TRBV12-3 or TRBV12-4 to TRBJ1-6; TRBD1 agrees at 9 bases. After removal of 6 bases from V and 10 bases from J, the junction contained 10 bases not matched to a gene. The CDR3 has 15 amino acids. Written as DNA, the CDR3 is TGTGCCAGCAGGGCCCGGGACAGGGTTTTGTCACCCCTCCACTTT. Translating it yields CASRARDRVLSPLHF.

This clonotype was recorded at least ten times. The chain joins TRBV6-2 or TRBV6-3 to TRBJ2-5, with 8 bases aligning to TRBD1. This CDR3 is 14 amino acids long. CDR1 MNHEY and CDR2 SVGEGT come from the germline V gene. Trimming removed 2 bases from V and 4 bases from J; junction bases left unmatched: 3. The CDR3 DNA sequence: TGTGCCAGCAGTTACGGGACAGGAGGAGAGACCCAGTACTTC. Amino acids: CASSYGTGGETQYF.

The chain links TRBV14 to TRBJ1-1; 7 bases line up with TRBD1. Germline V CDR1 and CDR2: SGHDN, FVKESK. The V and J ends lost 5 bases and 5 bases, in that order; junction bases with no gene match: 11. The CDR3 is made up of 15 amino acids. The CDR3 protein is CASSFFRDRVTEAFF. CDR3 DNA: TGTGCCAGCAGCTTCTTCCGGGACAGAGTGACTGAAGCTTTCTTT.

This clonotype was detected ten times or more. The genes are TRBV14 and TRBJ1-2, with TRBD1 as a possible D gene (5 bases). V lost 10 bases and J 0 bases, leaving 12 bases between the germline ends. The germline V gene has CDR1 SGHDN and CDR2 FVKESK. The CDR3 is 13 residues long. CDR3 amino acids: CAIGTPTNYGYTF. The CDR3 DNA is TGTGCCATTGGGACTCCAACTAACTATGGCTACACCTTC.

This clonotype was counted at least ten times. J is TRBJ1-1 and V is TRBV6-5; a weak D match, TRBD1 (6 bases). This CDR3 spans 13 amino acids. V was clipped by 0 bases and J by 14 bases, with 16 bases between them. Germline CDR1 reads MNHEY; CDR2 reads SVGAGI. CDR3 amino acids: CASSYSVAGVIFF. The CDR3 DNA sequence: TGTGCCAGCAGTTACTCGGTGGCAGGGGTGATCTTCTTT.